This T cell receptor (beta chain) was observed in a study of T cells after yellow fever vaccination. Study-wide results and caveats: Subsequent to the booster, the majority of primary-vaccination clones reappeared (approximately 95% CD4, more than 70% CD8).

A single record per CDR3 protein comes from TCRdb applying MiXCR to the 5' RACE reads. The table shows around 150,000 distinct CDR3 sequences, with 6.5% to 8.5% occurring only once. This clonotype was counted at least ten times. No antigen is known for it. The CDR3 extends over 13 amino acids. The germline V gene encodes CDR1 SGHTA and CDR2 FQGTGA. The ends were cut back, 1 base at V and 5 bases at J, with 6 bases in the middle. The starting material was CD4+ T cells sorted from PBMCs, obtained 5 to 6 days after the first yellow fever vaccination. V gene TRBV7-3 combines with J gene TRBJ2-1; D unclear. This sequence originates from a man aged 18 to 30 who received the YFV17D yellow fever vaccine. The CDR3 DNA reads TGTGCCAGCAGCTTAATCCGGGACAATGAGCAGTTCTTC. It yields the protein CASSLIRDNEQFF.